These T cell receptor beta chains were read from a single sample in a study of blood T cell repertoires in COVID-19. Only in-frame clones appear in the TCRdb table, and some are missing; sequencing was by immunoSEQ multiplex PCR. The table includes approximately 100,000 clones, around 84% detected once. The sample was peripheral blood. These receptors were obtained from a human donor in a cohort sampled during active COVID-19. CDR3s include the opening cysteine and the closing phenylalanine or tryptophan. A D gene is named only where the DNA matches it firmly.

J gene: TRBJ2-1
V gene: TRBV27
D gene: .
CDR3 protein: CASSALALVGVEGTREQFF
CDR3 DNA: TGTGCCAGCAGTGCACTAGCCCTCGTCGGTGTTGAGGGAACCCGTGAGCAGTTCTTC

J gene: TRBJ1-5
V gene: TRBV10-2
D gene: .
CDR3 protein: CASRGGTNQPQHF
CDR3 DNA: TGCGCCAGCAGAGGGGGAACCAATCAGCCCCAGCATTTT

J gene: TRBJ2-1
V gene: TRBV9
D gene: .
CDR3 protein: CASSVDVGATYNEQFF
CDR3 DNA: TGTGCCAGCAGCGTAGATGTGGGCGCCACCTACAATGAGCAGTTCTTC

J gene: TRBJ2-1
V gene: TRBV11-3
D gene: .
CDR3 protein: CASSLRPGSYNEQFF
CDR3 DNA: TGTGCCAGCAGCTTACGACCGGGCTCCTACAATGAGCAGTTCTTC

J gene: TRBJ1-2
V gene: TRBV5-3
D gene: TRBD1
CDR3 protein: CARSPLHGQGGGGYTF
CDR3 DNA: TGTGCCAGAAGCCCCCTCCACGGACAGGGCGGTGGTGGCTACACCTTC

J gene: TRBJ2-5
V gene: TRBV5-4
D gene: TRBD2
CDR3 protein: CASSFPSGLDQETQYF
CDR3 DNA: TGTGCCAGCAGCTTTCCTAGCGGGTTGGACCAAGAGACCCAGTACTTC

J gene: TRBJ2-4
V gene: TRBV7-2
D gene: .
CDR3 protein: CASSNGSRVAKNIQYF
CDR3 DNA: TGTGCCAGCAGCAACGGCAGCAGGGTAGCCAAAAACATTCAGTACTTC

J gene: TRBJ1-1
V gene: TRBV24-1
D gene: TRBD1
CDR3 protein: CATSENRGGTEAFF
CDR3 DNA: TGTGCCACCAGTGAAAACAGGGGGGGCACTGAAGCTTTCTTT

J gene: TRBJ2-7
V gene: TRBV7-2
D gene: TRBD2
CDR3 protein: CASSSPRTSGRYEQYF
CDR3 DNA: TGTGCCAGCAGCTCCCCTCGGACTAGCGGACGGTACGAGCAGTACTTC

J gene: TRBJ2-2
V gene: TRBV28
D gene: .
CDR3 protein: CASSRMGLNTGELFF
CDR3 DNA: TGTGCCAGCAGTCGGATGGGACTTAACACCGGGGAGCTGTTTTTT